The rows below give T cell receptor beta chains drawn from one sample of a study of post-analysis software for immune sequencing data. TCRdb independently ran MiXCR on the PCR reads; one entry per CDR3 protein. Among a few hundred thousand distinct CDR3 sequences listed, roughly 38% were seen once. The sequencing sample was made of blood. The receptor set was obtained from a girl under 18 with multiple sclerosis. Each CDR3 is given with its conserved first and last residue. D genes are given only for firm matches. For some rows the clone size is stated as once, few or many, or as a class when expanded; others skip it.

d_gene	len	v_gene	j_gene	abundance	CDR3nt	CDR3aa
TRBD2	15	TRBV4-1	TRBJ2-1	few	TGCGCCAGCAGCCAGACTAGCGGGGGGGCAAATGAGCAGTTCTTC	CASSQTSGGANEQFF
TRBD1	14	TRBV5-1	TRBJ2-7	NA	TGCGCCAGCAGCTTCGGACAGGGAGAGTACGAGCAGTACTTC	CASSFGQGEYEQYF
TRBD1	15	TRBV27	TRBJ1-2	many	TGTGCCACCTCAAAGGGGGGACAGGGAATCCCTGGCTACACCTTC	CATSKGGQGIPGYTF
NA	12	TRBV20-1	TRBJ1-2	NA	TGCAGTGCCTACATTGCTAACTATGGCTACACCTTC	CSAYIANYGYTF
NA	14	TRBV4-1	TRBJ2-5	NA	TGCGCCAGCAGCCAACGGACGATCCAAGAGACCCAGTACTTC	CASSQRTIQETQYF
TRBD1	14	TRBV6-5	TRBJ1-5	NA	TGTGCCAGCAGTTCCGACAGGGGGTTTAAGCCCCAGCATTTT	CASSSDRGFKPQHF
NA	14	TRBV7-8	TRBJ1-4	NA	TGTGCCAGCAGCTTGGGAGGGGAAGGAGAAAAACTGTTTTTT	CASSLGGEGEKLFF
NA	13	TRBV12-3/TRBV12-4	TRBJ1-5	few	TGTGCCAGCAGTTTTTCATGGAACCAGCCCCAGCATTTT	CASSFSWNQPQHF
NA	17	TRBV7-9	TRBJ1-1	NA	TGTGCCAGCAGCTTAGACAGGTGGGCGTCGGCCAACACTGAAGCTTTCTTT	CASSLDRWASANTEAFF
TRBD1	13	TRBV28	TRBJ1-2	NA	TGTGCCAGCAGCCAAGACAGGGCCTATGGCTACACCTTC	CASSQDRAYGYTF
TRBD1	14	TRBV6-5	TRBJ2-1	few	TGTGCCAGCAGTTACTCGCAGGGGGCCAATGAGCAGTTCTTC	CASSYSQGANEQFF
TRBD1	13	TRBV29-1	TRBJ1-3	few	TGCAGCGTTGAAGGGACAGGTGGAAACACCATATATTTT	CSVEGTGGNTIYF
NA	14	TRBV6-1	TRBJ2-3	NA	TGTGCCAGCAGGGGAACAGGGTTGCAAGATACGCAGTATTTT	CASRGTGLQDTQYF
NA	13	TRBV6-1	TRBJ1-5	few	TGTGCCAGCACTTCACAACTTTATCAGCCCCAGCATTTT	CASTSQLYQPQHF
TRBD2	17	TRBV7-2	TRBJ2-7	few	TGTGCCAGCAGCTTAGTAGGTCCAAGCGGGGGGGCCTACGAGCAGTACTTC	CASSLVGPSGGAYEQYF
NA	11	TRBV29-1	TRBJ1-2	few	TGCAGCGCCTGGGAGGGCTATGGCTACACCTTC	CSAWEGYGYTF
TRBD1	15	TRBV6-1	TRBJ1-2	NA	TGTGCCAGCAGCCCTGGACAGGGGCAAAACTATGGCTACACCTTC	CASSPGQGQNYGYTF
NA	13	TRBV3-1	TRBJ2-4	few	TGTGCCAGCAGCCAAGCAGGGGTGGACATTCAGTACTTC	CASSQAGVDIQYF
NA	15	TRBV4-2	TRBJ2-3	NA	TGTGCCAGCAGCCAAGGTTATAGAGGGGCAGATACGCAGTATTTT	CASSQGYRGADTQYF
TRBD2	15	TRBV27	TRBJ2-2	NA	TGTGCCAGCATTAGCGGGGGGGCCGACACCGGGGAGCTGTTTTTT	CASISGGADTGELFF
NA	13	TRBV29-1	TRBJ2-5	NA	TGCAGCGTTGAGGGGACGGTCATAAAGACCCAGTACTTC	CSVEGTVIKTQYF
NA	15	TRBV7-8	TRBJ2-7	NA	TGTGCCAGCAGCTTAGAGCCTGCAGGGACCTACGAGCAGTACTTC	CASSLEPAGTYEQYF
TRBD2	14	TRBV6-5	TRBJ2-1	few	TGTGCCAGCAGTGCTAGCGGGGGGGCTCATGAGCAGTTCTTC	CASSASGGAHEQFF
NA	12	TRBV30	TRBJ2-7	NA	TGTGCCTGGGGGGGACCGGTGGCAGAGCAGTACTTC	CAWGGPVAEQYF
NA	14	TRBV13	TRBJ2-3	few	TGTGCCAGCAGCTCCGAACAAGGTGCAGATACGCAGTATTTT	CASSSEQGADTQYF
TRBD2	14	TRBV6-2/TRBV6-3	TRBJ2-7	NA	TGTGTCAGCAGTTTAGCGGGGCCATCCTCCGAGCAGTACTTC	CVSSLAGPSSEQYF
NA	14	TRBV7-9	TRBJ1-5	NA	TGTGCCAGTAGGGCAAAAGGAAGCAATCAGCCCCAGCATTTT	CASRAKGSNQPQHF
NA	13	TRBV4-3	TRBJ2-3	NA	TGCGCCAGCAGCCAAGATCAGGATGATACGCAGTATTTT	CASSQDQDDTQYF
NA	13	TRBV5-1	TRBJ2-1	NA	TGCGCCAGCAGCCCATACCCTTCTGGAGAGCAGTTCTTC	CASSPYPSGEQFF
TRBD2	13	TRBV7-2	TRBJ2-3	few	TGTGCCAGCAGCTTATCAGCGGGGGGGCCCAAGTATTTT	CASSLSAGGPKYF